This T cell receptor (beta chain) was recorded in a study of blood T cell repertoires in COVID-19. Study as a whole: T cells, B-cell-depleted T cells, or PBMCs supplied cDNA or gDNA.

The junction had 10 bases not matched to a gene; V was cut back by 6 bases and J by 6 bases. The length of the CDR3 is 14 residues. CDR1 and CDR2 from the germline V gene are SGHAT and FQNNGV. Here immunoSEQ multiplex PCR was the method, and the copy in TCRdb shows in-frame clones only, minus some. The sample lists about 200,000 clones, roughly 88% seen once, with approximately 2% in the top ten. The sample comprised peripheral blood. This chain joins TRBV11-2 and TRBJ2-7, with TRBD2 identical over 8 bases. The receptor was derived from a man younger than 45 who had recovered from COVID-19. CDR3 loop: CASRVHSGGTEQYF. As DNA, the CDR3 is TGTGCCAGCAGGGTTCACAGCGGGGGAACCGAGCAGTACTTC.